The 29 T cell receptor beta chains below were found in one sample sequenced in a study of blood T cell repertoires in COVID-19. TCRdb keeps only in-frame clones here, not all; method: immunoSEQ multiplex PCR. Among 200,000 to 300,000 clones listed, roughly 86% were seen once. The sequenced sample was peripheral blood. These receptors came from a woman aged 25-40 years with acute or convalescent COVID-19.

This chain links TRBV6-2 or TRBV6-3 with TRBJ2-5, with D tentatively TRBD2 (5 bases). The germline CDR1 and CDR2 sequences are MNHEY and SVGEGT. The CDR3 has 15 residues. V lost 5 bases, J lost 1 base, and 14 bases lay in between. CDR3 in DNA: TGTGCCAGCAGTCCCCCCGGGATCCGCCAAGAGACCCAGTACTTC. It is translated as CASSPPGIRQETQYF.

This chain links TRBV6-5 with TRBJ1-2; 7 bases agree with TRBD1. With V trimmed by 5 bases and J by 8 bases, 11 bases remained unmatched. This CDR3 is 14 amino acids long. The germline V gene has CDR1 MNHEY and CDR2 SVGAGI. In DNA, the CDR3 is TGTGCCAGCAGTCACGATTCTCAGGGGGGCGGCTACACCTTC. Translation gives CASSHDSQGGGYTF.

The V gene is TRBV7-2, the J gene TRBJ2-3; 7 nucleotides line up with TRBD1. The germline CDR1 and CDR2 sequences are SGHTA and FQGNSA. V lost 5 bases to trimming and J lost 6 bases; unmatched junction nucleotides: 8. The CDR3 extends over 14 amino acids. The CDR3: CASSVPGQFDTQYF. CDR3 sequence (DNA): TGTGCCAGCAGCGTCCCGGGACAGTTCGATACGCAGTATTTT. The whole variable domain, remainder taken from reference TRBV7-2 and TRBJ2-3, is GAGVSQSPSNKVTEKGKDVELRCDPISGHTALYWYRQSLGQGLEFLIYFQGNSAPDKSGLPSDRFSAERTGGSVSTLTIQRTQQEDSAVYLCASSVPGQFDTQYFGPGTRLTVL.

The sample holds one count of this clone. The rearrangement links TRBV27 to TRBJ1-4; 11 bases are shared with TRBD1. The CDR3 extends over 15 amino acids. Trimming took 5 bases from V and 6 from J; bases not matched to a gene: 5. Germline CDR1 is MNHEY and CDR2 is SMNVEV (reference sequence). For the CDR3, the DNA is TGTGCCAGCAGTGCTCTGGGACAGGGGGATGAAAAACTGTTTTTT. This sequence encodes CASSALGQGDEKLFF.

CDR3 residues: CASSGTFSGNTIYF. The DNA for the CDR3 is TGTGCCAGCAGTGGGACATTCTCTGGAAACACCATATATTTT. The chain couples TRBV2 to TRBJ1-3; D may be TRBD1 (5 bases). The CDR3 length is 14 residues. Trimming cost V 4 bases and J 0 bases, with 7 bases left between them. Germline lookup yields CDR1 SNHLY and CDR2 FYNNEI.

This sequence joins TRBV5-1 and TRBJ2-3; no reliable D call. CDR1 is SGHRS and CDR2 is YFSETQ in the germline V gene. The CDR3 has 14 residues. V was shortened by 4 bases and J by 1 base, with 10 bases between the two germline ends. In DNA, the CDR3 is TGCGCCAGCAGCGTTCAACTTGGCACAGATACGCAGTATTTT. Translation: CASSVQLGTDTQYF.

The chain has TRBV15 and TRBJ2-1; D unresolved. The CDR3 has 13 residues. Trimming took 0 bases from V and 5 from J, leaving 5 bases between them. The V gene's germline CDR1 is LNHNV and CDR2 YYDKDF (reference sequence). In DNA, the CDR3 is TGTGCCACCAGCAGAGACCGTAACAATGAGCAGTTCTTC. It encodes CATSRDRNNEQFF.

This chain links TRBV14 with TRBJ2-7; TRBD2 matches at 8 bases. CDR3 length: 14 residues. CDR1 SGHDN and CDR2 FVKESK come from the germline V gene. V gave up 3 bases and J gave up 2 bases; unmatched junction bases: 3. CDR3 sequence (DNA): TGTGCCAGCAGCCACCGGGGGGGGACCTACGAGCAGTACTTC. Translation: CASSHRGGTYEQYF.

V and J are TRBV10-3 and TRBJ2-2; 14 bases are shared with TRBD2. Trimming cost V 4 bases and J 4 bases; bases outside gene matches: 8. The CDR3 sequence is 18 residues long. Looked up from germline, CDR1 is ENHRY and CDR2 is SYGVKD. The CDR3: CAISAGTSGSSVTGELFF. The CDR3 bases are TGTGCCATCAGTGCCGGGACTAGCGGGAGTAGTGTCACCGGGGAGCTGTTTTTT.

Only one count was recorded for this clone. The chain uses TRBV6-2 or TRBV6-3 and TRBJ1-5, with D unclear. The CDR3 spans 16 residues. The V and J ends lost 2 bases and 10 bases respectively, with 21 bases between them. The germline V gene encodes CDR1 MNHEY and CDR2 SVGEGT. CDR3 coding DNA: TGTGCCAGCAGTTACATGTTTCCCAGGTCCCCCGTCCCCCAGCATTTT. It is translated as CASSYMFPRSPVPQHF.

A note on this clone: The same CDR3 is also encoded by other DNA sequences in this sample. The V call is TRBV30, the J call TRBJ2-7; D might be TRBD2 (6 bases). Trimming pared 4 bases from V and 1 base from J, leaving 14 bases between. CDR3 length: 14 amino acids. CDR1 and CDR2 from the germline V gene are GTSNPN and SVGIG (reference sequence). Here the CDR3 reads CAWTGLAPSYEQYF. In DNA form, the CDR3 reads TGTGCCTGGACCGGGCTAGCGCCTTCCTACGAGCAGTACTTC.

This clone occurred once. The V call is TRBV2, the J call TRBJ2-5; 9 bases align to TRBD2. The germline CDR1 and CDR2 sequences are SNHLY and FYNNEI. The CDR3 totals 15 residues. V shed 0 bases, J shed 1 base, and the junction held 0 bases outside the gene matches. CDR3 region: CASSEASGSQETQYF. Here the CDR3 DNA reads TGTGCCAGCAGTGAAGCTAGCGGGAGCCAAGAGACCCAGTACTTC.

This chain connects TRBV9 to TRBJ1-1; D remains unclear. Germline assignment: CDR1 SGDLS and CDR2 YYNGEE. Trimming took off 4 bases at V and 3 bases at J, with 13 bases between the two ends. The CDR3 covers 14 residues. CDR3 in amino acids: CASSPRSGYTEAFF. In DNA form, the CDR3 reads TGTGCCAGCAGCCCTCGTTCGGGATACACTGAAGCTTTCTTT.

The rearrangement uses TRBV11-2 and TRBJ1-5, with D maybe TRBD1 (6 bases). This CDR3 has 20 residues. Germline V gene data show CDR1 as SGHAT and CDR2 as FQNNGV. Trimming shortened V by 0 bases and J by 2 bases, and 23 bases separated the two germline ends. The CDR3 loop reads CASSLDLLGARKGGNQPQHF. The CDR3 nucleotides are TGTGCCAGCAGCTTAGATCTACTGGGGGCGCGAAAAGGGGGCAATCAGCCCCAGCATTTT.

For this clone: One junction end disagrees with the germline gene, perhaps due to a read error. The chain recombines TRBV6-4 with TRBJ1-6, with TRBD1 identical over 9 bases. In germline, CDR1 is MRHNA, CDR2 SNTAGT. The CDR3 is made up of 11 amino acids. The CDR3 DNA follows: TGTGCCAGCAGTGACTCGGGACAGGGAGACTTT. It codes for CASSDSGQGDF.

The rearrangement joins TRBV24-1 to TRBJ1-4; weak D call: TRBD1 (6 bases). The CDR3 is made up of 16 amino acids. Trimming shortened V by 3 bases and J by 3 bases, and 13 bases separated the two germline ends. From germline, CDR1 is KGHDR and CDR2 SFDVKD. In DNA, the CDR3 is TGTGCCACCAGTGATCTGAGGGGGAGGGCTAATGAAAAACTGTTTTTT. It encodes CATSDLRGRANEKLFF.

This rearrangement joins TRBV5-8 to TRBJ1-5; tentative D call: TRBD1 (5 bases). Germline V CDR1 and CDR2: SGHTS, YDEGEE. The CDR3 sequence is 15 residues long. The V end was cut by 1 base, the J end by 3 bases, with 11 bases between. The chain's CDR3 is CASSLYKGINQPQHF. The CDR3 DNA sequence: TGTGCCAGCAGCTTGTACAAGGGGATCAATCAGCCCCAGCATTTT. The full variable domain, its missing parts supplied by reference TRBV5-8 and TRBJ1-5, is EAGVTQSPTHLIKTRGQQATLRCSPISGHTSVYWYQQALGLGLQFLLWYDEGEERNRGNFPPRFSGRQFPNYSSELNVNALELEDSALYLCASSLYKGINQPQHFGDGTRLSIL.

The chain has TRBV3-1 (or the pseudogene TRBV3-2) and TRBJ2-5; possible D gene TRBD2, 6 bases. The CDR3 is 19 residues long. From germline, CDR1 is LGHDT and CDR2 YNNKEL (reference sequence). V lost 0 bases to trimming and J lost 4 bases, with 24 bases between them. The CDR3 DNA is TGTGCCAGCAGCCAAGATATTGGCGAGGCGGCCCGGCGGGGAGAGACCCAGTACTTC. Its translation: CASSQDIGEAARRGETQYF.

The chain combines TRBV5-6 with TRBJ1-5; 8 bases line up with TRBD1. V lost 0 bases and J lost 0; bases outside the gene matches: 5. Germline assignment: CDR1 SGHDT and CDR2 YYEEEE. The CDR3 consists of 17 residues. CDR3 in amino acids: CASSLGQGSNSNQPQHF. CDR3 DNA: TGTGCCAGCAGCTTGGGACAGGGGTCAAATAGCAATCAGCCCCAGCATTTT.

The chain has TRBV12-5 and TRBJ2-5, with 12 bases identical to TRBD2. V gave up 5 bases and J gave up 3 bases; unmatched junction bases: 7. CDR3 length: 16 amino acids. CDR1 and CDR2 (germline): LGHNT, FRNRAP. CDR3 protein: CASGPGLAGLEETQYF. DNA of the CDR3: TGTGCTAGTGGTCCAGGACTAGCGGGATTGGAAGAGACCCAGTACTTC.

The chain carries TRBV19 and TRBJ1-1, with TRBD1 identical over 9 bases. Germline CDR1 is LNHDA and CDR2 is SQIVND (reference sequence). V trimming: 6 bases; J trimming: 0 bases; junction bases outside the gene matches: 11. CDR3 length: 17 amino acids. The CDR3 DNA follows: TGTGCCAGTAGCCTCGCGGACAGGGGAACTTTGAACACTGAAGCTTTCTTT. Translated: CASSLADRGTLNTEAFF. Full variable domain (missing parts from reference TRBV19 and TRBJ1-1): DGGITQSPKYLFRKEGQNVTLSCEQNLNHDAMYWYRQDPGQGLRLIYYSQIVNDFQKGDIAEGYSVSREKKESFPLTVTSAQKNPTAFYLCASSLADRGTLNTEAFFGQGTRLTVV.

The chain joins TRBV6-2 or TRBV6-3 to TRBJ2-5; 8 nucleotides match TRBD2. Per the germline V gene, CDR1 is MNHEY and CDR2 is SVGEGT. J was trimmed by 0 bases and V by 5 bases; bases with no gene match: 5. This CDR3 has 15 amino acids. CDR3 residues: CASSAPGGYQETQYF. Written as DNA, the CDR3 is TGTGCCAGCAGTGCACCGGGGGGGTACCAAGAGACCCAGTACTTC.

The chain joins TRBV7-2 to TRBJ1-4; D gene uncertain. The V and J ends lost 0 bases and 8 bases respectively, with 13 bases between them. This CDR3 has 15 amino acids. Germline CDR1 and CDR2: SGHTA and FQGNSA. CDR3 coding DNA: TGTGCCAGCAGCTTAGCGTCTCCTCCGAGGGAAAAACTGTTTTTT. Translating gives CASSLASPPREKLFF.

V and J are TRBV4-1 and TRBJ2-7; 11 positions match TRBD2. Germline V CDR1 and CDR2: MGHRA, YSYEKL. The CDR3 spans 19 residues. V trimming: 0 bases; J trimming: 3 bases; junction bases outside the gene matches: 13. The CDR3 spells CASSQDRHSTSGKVYEQYF. As DNA, the CDR3 is TGCGCCAGCAGCCAAGATCGACACTCGACTAGCGGGAAGGTCTACGAGCAGTACTTC.

The chain has TRBV30 and TRBJ2-7, with TRBD1 identical over 7 bases. The CDR3 runs 14 residues. Per germline, CDR1 GTSNPN and CDR2 SVGIG (reference sequence). V dropped 5 bases and J dropped 2; count of bases not matched to a gene: 9. This chain's CDR3 is CAWGRDSYAYEQYF. The CDR3 DNA reads as TGTGCCTGGGGAAGGGACAGTTATGCCTACGAGCAGTACTTC.

The V and J genes are TRBV5-5 and TRBJ2-5; 9 nucleotides agree with TRBD1. CDR3 length: 14 amino acids. Trimming cost V 7 bases and J 7 bases; bases outside gene matches: 11. Germline V CDR1 and CDR2: SGHKS, YYEKEE (reference sequence). CDR3 in DNA: TGTGCCAGCGGCGGACAGGGGTCGAAGGGGACCCAGTACTTC. The encoded protein is CASGGQGSKGTQYF.

The V and J genes are TRBV5-4 and TRBJ2-7; 7 bases match TRBD2. This CDR3 has 16 residues. V shed 4 bases and J 4 bases; nucleotides not matched to a gene: 14. Germline loops: CDR1 SGHNT, CDR2 YYREEE (reference sequence). The CDR3 DNA follows: TGTGCCAGCAGCGCCGGGGGGAATAGTATGGCTTACGAGCAGTACTTC. This gives the protein CASSAGGNSMAYEQYF.

This sequence joins TRBV12-3 or TRBV12-4 and TRBJ1-2; tentative D call: TRBD1 (6 bases). The CDR3 covers 12 residues. V shed 5 bases and J shed 8 bases, with 12 bases lying between them. The CDR3 is CASSPWGGGYTF. The CDR3 nucleotides read TGTGCCAGCAGTCCCTGGGGGGGCGGCTACACCTTC.

V gene TRBV19 combines with J gene TRBJ1-1, with D perhaps matching TRBD1 (5 bases). V shed 7 bases and J shed 2 bases, with 17 bases lying between them. Germline V gene lookup returns CDR1 LNHDA and CDR2 SQIVND (reference sequence). This CDR3 has 15 residues. The CDR3 nucleotides read TGTGCCAGTAAATGGCAGACGGGGGGAAACACTGAAGCTTTCTTT. Translated: CASKWQTGGNTEAFF.